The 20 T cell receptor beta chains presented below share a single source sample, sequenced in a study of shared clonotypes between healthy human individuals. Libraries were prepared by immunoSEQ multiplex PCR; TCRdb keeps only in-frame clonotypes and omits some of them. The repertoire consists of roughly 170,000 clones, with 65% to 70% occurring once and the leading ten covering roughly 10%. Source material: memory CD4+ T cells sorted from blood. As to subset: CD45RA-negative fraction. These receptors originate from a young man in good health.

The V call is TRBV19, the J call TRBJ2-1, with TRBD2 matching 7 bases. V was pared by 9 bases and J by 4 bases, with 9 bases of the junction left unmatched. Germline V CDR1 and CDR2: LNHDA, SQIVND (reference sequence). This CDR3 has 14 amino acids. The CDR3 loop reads CASRGTNRYNEQFF. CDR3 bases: TGTGCCAGCCGGGGGACTAATCGTTACAATGAGCAGTTCTTC. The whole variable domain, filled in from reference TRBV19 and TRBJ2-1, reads DGGITQSPKYLFRKEGQNVTLSCEQNLNHDAMYWYRQDPGQGLRLIYYSQIVNDFQKGDIAEGYSVSREKKESFPLTVTSAQKNPTAFYLCASRGTNRYNEQFFGPGTRLTVL.

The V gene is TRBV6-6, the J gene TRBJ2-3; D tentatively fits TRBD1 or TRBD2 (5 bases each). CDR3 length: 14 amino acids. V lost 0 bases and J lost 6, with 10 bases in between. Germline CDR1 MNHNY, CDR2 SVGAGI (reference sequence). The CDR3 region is CASSYSRGRDTQYF. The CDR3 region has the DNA TGTGCCAGCAGTTACTCGAGGGGTCGGGATACGCAGTATTTT.

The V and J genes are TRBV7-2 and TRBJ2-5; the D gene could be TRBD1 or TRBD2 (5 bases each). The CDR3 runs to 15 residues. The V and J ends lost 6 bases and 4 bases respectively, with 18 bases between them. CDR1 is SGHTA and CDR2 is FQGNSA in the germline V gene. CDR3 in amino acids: CASRKYGDGGETQYF. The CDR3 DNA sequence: TGTGCCAGCAGAAAGTACGGGGACGGAGGAGAGACCCAGTACTTC.

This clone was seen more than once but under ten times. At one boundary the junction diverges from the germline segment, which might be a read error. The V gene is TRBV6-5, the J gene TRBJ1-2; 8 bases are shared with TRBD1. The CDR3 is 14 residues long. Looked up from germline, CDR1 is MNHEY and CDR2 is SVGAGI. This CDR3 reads CAISRDRLSYGYTF. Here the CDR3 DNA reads TGTGCCATCAGTCGGGACAGGCTGTCCTATGGCTACACCTTC.

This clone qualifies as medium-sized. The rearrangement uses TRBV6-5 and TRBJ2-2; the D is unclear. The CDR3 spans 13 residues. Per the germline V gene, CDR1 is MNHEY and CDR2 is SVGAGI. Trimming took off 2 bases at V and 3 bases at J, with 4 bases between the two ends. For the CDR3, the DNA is TGTGCCAGCAGTTACCAGGACACCGGGGAGCTGTTTTTT. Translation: CASSYQDTGELFF.

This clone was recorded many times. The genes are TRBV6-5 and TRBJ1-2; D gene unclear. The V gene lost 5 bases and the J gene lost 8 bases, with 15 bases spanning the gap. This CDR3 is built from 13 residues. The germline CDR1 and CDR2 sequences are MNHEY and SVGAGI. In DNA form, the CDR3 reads TGTGCCAGCAGTCCAACCCCCGGTCGGGGCTACACCTTC. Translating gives CASSPTPGRGYTF.

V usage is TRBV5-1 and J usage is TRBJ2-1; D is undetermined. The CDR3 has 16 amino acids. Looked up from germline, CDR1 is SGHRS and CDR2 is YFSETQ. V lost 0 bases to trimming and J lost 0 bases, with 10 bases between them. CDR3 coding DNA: TGCGCCAGCAGCTTGGCAGGAAGGAGCTCCTACAATGAGCAGTTCTTC. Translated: CASSLAGRSSYNEQFF.

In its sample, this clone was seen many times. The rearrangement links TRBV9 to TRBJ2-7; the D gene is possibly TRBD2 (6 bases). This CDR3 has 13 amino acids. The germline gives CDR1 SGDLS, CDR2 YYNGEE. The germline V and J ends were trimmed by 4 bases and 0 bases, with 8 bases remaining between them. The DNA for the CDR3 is TGTGCCAGCAGCCGCGGGGTCTCCTACGAGCAGTACTTC. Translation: CASSRGVSYEQYF.

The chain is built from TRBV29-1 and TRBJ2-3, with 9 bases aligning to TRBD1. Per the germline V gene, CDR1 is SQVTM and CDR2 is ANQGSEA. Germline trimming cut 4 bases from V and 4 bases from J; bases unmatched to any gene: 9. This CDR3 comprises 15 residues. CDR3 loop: CSVAAGTGMADTQYF. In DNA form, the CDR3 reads TGCAGCGTTGCAGCCGGGACAGGGATGGCAGATACGCAGTATTTT.

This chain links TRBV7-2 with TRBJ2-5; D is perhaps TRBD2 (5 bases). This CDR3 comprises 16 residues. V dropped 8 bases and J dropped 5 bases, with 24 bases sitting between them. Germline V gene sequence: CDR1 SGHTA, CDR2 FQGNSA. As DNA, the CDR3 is TGTGCCAGCCAACCCGGGAACTCAAACACCCGCGAGACCCAGTACTTC. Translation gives CASQPGNSNTRETQYF.

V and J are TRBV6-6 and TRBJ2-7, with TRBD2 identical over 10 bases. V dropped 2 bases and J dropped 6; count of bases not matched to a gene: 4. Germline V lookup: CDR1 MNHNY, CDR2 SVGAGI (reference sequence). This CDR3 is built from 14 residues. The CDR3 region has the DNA TGTGCCAGCAGTTACGCTAGCGGGAGTGGCGAGCAGTACTTC. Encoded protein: CASSYASGSGEQYF.

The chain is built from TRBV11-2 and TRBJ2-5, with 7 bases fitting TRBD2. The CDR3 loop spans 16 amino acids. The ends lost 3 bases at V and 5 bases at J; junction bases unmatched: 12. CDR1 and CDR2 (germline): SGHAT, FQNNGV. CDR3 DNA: TGTGCCAGCAGCTTCTCCATACTCAGGCGGGGGGAGACCCAGTACTTC. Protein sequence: CASSFSILRRGETQYF. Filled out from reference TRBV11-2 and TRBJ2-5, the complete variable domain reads EAGVAQSPRYKIIEKRQSVAFWCNPISGHATLYWYQQILGQGPKLLIQFQNNGVVDDSQLPKDRFSAERLKGVDSTLKIQPAKLEDSAVYLCASSFSILRRGETQYFGPGTRLLVL.

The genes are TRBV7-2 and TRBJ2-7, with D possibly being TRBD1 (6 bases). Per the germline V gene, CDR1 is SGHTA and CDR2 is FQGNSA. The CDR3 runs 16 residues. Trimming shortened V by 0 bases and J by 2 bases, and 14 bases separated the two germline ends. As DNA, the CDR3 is TGTGCCAGCAGCTTAGCTTCCGGGACATTGACCTACGAGCAGTACTTC. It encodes CASSLASGTLTYEQYF.

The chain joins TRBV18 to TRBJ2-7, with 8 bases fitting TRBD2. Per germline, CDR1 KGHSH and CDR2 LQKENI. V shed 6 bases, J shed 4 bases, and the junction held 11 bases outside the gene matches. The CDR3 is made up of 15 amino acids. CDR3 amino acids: CASSLGGGSVYEQYF. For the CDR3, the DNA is TGTGCCAGCTCCCTCGGGGGGGGTAGCGTGTACGAGCAGTACTTC.

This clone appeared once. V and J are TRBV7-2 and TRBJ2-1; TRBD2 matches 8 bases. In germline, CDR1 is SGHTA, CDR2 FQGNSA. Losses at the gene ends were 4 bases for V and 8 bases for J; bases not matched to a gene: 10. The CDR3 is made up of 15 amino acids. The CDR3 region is CASSSVSGRGDEQFF. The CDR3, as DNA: TGTGCCAGCAGCTCGGTGTCCGGGAGGGGGGATGAGCAGTTCTTC.

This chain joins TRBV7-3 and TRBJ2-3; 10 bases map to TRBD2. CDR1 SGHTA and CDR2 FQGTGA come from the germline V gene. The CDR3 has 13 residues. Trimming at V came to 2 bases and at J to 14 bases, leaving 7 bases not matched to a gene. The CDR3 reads CASSLVLAGVRYF. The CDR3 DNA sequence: TGTGCCAGCAGCTTAGTGCTAGCGGGAGTTCGGTATTTT. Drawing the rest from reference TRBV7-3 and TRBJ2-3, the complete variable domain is GAGVSQTPSNKVTEKGKYVELRCDPISGHTALYWYRQSLGQGPEFLIYFQGTGAADDSGLPNDRFFAVRPEGSVSTLKIQRTERGDSAVYLCASSLVLAGVRYFGPGTRLTVL.

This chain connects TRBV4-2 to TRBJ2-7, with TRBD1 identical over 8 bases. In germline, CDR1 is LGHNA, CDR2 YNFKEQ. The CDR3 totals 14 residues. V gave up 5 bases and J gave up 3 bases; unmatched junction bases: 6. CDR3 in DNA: TGTGCCAGCAGCTCGACAGGGGCCCTCTACGAGCAGTACTTC. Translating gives CASSSTGALYEQYF.

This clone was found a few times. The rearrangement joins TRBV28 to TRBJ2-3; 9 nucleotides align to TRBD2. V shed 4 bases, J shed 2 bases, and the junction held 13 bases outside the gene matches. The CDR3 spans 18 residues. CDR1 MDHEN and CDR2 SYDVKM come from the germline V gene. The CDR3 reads CASSSPTPLAGSTDTQYF. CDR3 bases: TGTGCCAGCAGTTCTCCAACCCCACTAGCGGGTTCCACAGATACGCAGTATTTT.

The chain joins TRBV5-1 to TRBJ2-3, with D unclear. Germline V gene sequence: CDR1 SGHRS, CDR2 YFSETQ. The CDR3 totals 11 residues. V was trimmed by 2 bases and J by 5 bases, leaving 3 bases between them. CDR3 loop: CASSLGDTQYF. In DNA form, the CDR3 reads TGCGCCAGCAGCTTAGGAGATACGCAGTATTTT.

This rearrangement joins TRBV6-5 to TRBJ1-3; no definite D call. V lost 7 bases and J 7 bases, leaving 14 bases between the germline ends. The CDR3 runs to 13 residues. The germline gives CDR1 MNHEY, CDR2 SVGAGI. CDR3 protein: CASTTPLSNTIYF. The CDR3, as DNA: TGTGCCAGCACGACACCCTTATCCAACACCATATATTTT.